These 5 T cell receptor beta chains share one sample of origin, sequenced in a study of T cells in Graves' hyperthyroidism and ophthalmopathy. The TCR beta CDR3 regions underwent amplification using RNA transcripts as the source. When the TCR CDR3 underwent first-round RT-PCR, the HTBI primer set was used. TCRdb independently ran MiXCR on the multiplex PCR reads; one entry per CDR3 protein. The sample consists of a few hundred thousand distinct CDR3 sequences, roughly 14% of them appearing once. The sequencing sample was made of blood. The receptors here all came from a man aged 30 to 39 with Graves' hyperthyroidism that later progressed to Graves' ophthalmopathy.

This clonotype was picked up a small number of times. Here the CDR3 DNA reads TGTGCCAGCTCCCGGGACGGGGATAGCAATCAGCCCCAGCATTTT. Encoded protein: CASSRDGDSNQPQHF. The V and J genes are TRBV18 and TRBJ1-5; D is possibly TRBD1 (5 bases). Per germline, CDR1 KGHSH and CDR2 LQKENI. This CDR3 is 15 amino acids long. V dropped 6 bases and J dropped 0 bases, with 12 bases sitting between them.

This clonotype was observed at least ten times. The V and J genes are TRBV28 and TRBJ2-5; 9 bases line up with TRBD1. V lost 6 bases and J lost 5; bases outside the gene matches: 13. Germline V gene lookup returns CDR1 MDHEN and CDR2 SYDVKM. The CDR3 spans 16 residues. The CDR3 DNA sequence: TGTGCCAGCAGAACACCGGGACAGGGAATGTCGGAGACCCAGTACTTC. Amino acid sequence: CASRTPGQGMSETQYF.

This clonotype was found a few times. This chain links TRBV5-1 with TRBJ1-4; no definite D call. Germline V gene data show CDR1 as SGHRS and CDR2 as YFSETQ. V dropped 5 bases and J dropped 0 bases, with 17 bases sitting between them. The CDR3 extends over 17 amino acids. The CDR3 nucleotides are TGCGCCAGCAGTCGGAGGGCCCTGGTCTCAACTAATGAAAAACTGTTTTTT. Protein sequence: CASSRRALVSTNEKLFF.

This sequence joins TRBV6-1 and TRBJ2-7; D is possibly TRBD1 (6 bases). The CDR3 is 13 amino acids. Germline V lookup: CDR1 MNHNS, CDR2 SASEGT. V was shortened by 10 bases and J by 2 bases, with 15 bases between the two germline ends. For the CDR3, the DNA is TGTGCCACCTCGGCAGGGGCCCCCTACGAGCAGTACTTC. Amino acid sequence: CATSAGAPYEQYF.

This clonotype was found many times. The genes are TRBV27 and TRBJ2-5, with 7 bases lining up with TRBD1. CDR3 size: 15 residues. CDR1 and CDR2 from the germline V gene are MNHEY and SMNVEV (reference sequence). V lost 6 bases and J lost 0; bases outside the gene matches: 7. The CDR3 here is CASSRTGAYQETQYF. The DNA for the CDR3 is TGTGCCAGCAGCCGCACAGGGGCGTACCAAGAGACCCAGTACTTC.